One T cell receptor beta chain is described in this entry. These data come from a study of blood T cell repertoires in COVID-19. Study-level information: The analysed material was cDNA or gDNA that came from T cells, B-cell-depleted T cells, or PBMCs.

Using immunoSEQ multiplex PCR, the repertoire was profiled, and TCRdb retains in-frame clones only, with some absent. The sample lists about 150,000 clones, just under 85% occurring once. The clonotype originates from a woman in her sixties or seventies with acute or convalescent COVID-19. Sample: peripheral blood.

This chain's CDR3 is CASSSPGQVIYGYTF. The CDR3 DNA reads as TGTGCCAGCAGTTCCCCGGGACAGGTCATCTATGGCTACACCTTC. V is TRBV28 and J is TRBJ1-2; 8 bases match TRBD1. Looked up from germline, CDR1 is MDHEN and CDR2 is SYDVKM. With V trimmed by 4 bases and J by 4 bases, 8 bases remained unmatched. The CDR3 has 15 residues.